This T cell receptor (beta chain) came from a study of T-cell memory formation after mild COVID-19 (dated by TCRdb to the early 2020s). A note on the overall study: Most TCR sequence clusters were specific to one of the two donors. T-cell clones expanding and contracting after mild COVID-19 in two donors were tracked by longitudinal TCRalpha and TCRbeta repertoire sequencing. The cohort comprised two young, previously healthy adult volunteers, one female and one male.

The sequencing machine was an Illumina NovaSeq 6000. TCRalpha and TCRbeta cDNA libraries were built by 5'RACE with constant-segment primers, adding sample barcodes and unique molecular identifiers. RNA was extracted from every sample with Trizol reagent. Library amplification was performed in two PCR steps, and a second sample barcode and Illumina TruSeq adapters were introduced in the second step. Libraries were sequenced on an Illumina NovaSeq with 2 x 150 bp paired-end reads. As for the authors' bioinformatics: With migec v1.2.7, reads were demultiplexed and then collapsed into UMI-guided consensus sequences. Using mixcr v2.1.11, UMI consensuses were aligned to TRA and TRB V and J templates and then assembled into clonotypes. Expanded or contracted clonotypes were those called significant by both edgeR and NoisET, with noise models trained on biological replicates. edgeR calls used a false discovery rate-adjusted p below 0.01 and a log2 fold-change threshold of 1. As an exploratory analysis of dynamics, max-normalized trajectories of the 1000 most abundant clonotypes were examined by PCA with hierarchical clustering. Each responding clone was given a CD4 or CD8 phenotype based on the CD4+ and CD8+ repertoires, which had been sequenced separately. The raw public data were reprocessed by TCRdb itself: fastp quality trimming at Q25, MiXCR clonotype calling, in-frame beta chains only. Rows are combined by CDR3 protein, so each entry shows the most common genes and DNA. The V and J calls were not made by the authors but by TCRdb's processing. The sample contains a few hundred thousand distinct CDR3 sequences, around a tenth of them found a single time. Together, the top ten hold around 23% of the sample.

The germline V gene supplies CDR1 MRHNA and CDR2 SNTAGT. Including the terminal cysteine and phenylalanine, the CDR3 comprises 14 residues. Only CDR3 DNA remains: 42 bases, in frame from the first base. Cut back by 0 bases and 7 bases, the V and J ends lie 9 bases apart. The sample holds a few counts of this clonotype. Its antigen specificity is not known. Qualities for individual bases were not recorded, and no much larger clone is one base off. Study-wide conclusions, independent of this receptor: Only two mild cases were covered in the study, and larger cohorts including severe cases with pre-infection samples were considered necessary. Some responding clones were detected in pre-infection memory, which suggested that pre-existing cross-reactive memory T cells had joined the SARS-CoV-2 response. Contracting CD4+ clones were located mainly in the CM and EM memory subsets, whereas CD8+ clones were found to be enriched in EMRA. SARS-CoV-2 specificity of the second-wave clones peaking on day 37 was not confirmed. Clones that contracted from day 15 to 85 showed balanced CD4/CD8 phenotypes, whereas a second wave of clones that expanded from day 15 to 37 leaned towards CD4+.

Ficoll-Paque density gradient centrifugation was the method used to isolate PBMCs. The chain links TRBV6-4 with TRBJ2-2, and perhaps TRBD2 as D gene, on 5 matching bases. Sequencing used PBMCs or a T cell subset sorted from them (not recorded which). The TCR comes from a man aged 18 to 29 who had mild COVID-19 (a few samples of this study predate the infection). The sample titles of this study are shuffled in the database, so cell type and time point are left out; the donor was told from shared clones. The DNA sequence reads TGTGCCAGCAGTGACTCGATGGAGGTCGGGGAGCTGTTTTTT. The translation is CASSDSMEVGELFF.